Shown below are 2 T cell receptor beta chains from a single sample sequenced in a study of blood T cell repertoires in COVID-19. This table comes from immunoSEQ multiplex PCR, and its TCRdb copy is limited to in-frame clones, with some not included. The table has approximately 70,000 clones, around 80% seen once. The sample consisted of peripheral blood. The receptor set was obtained from a human donor in a cohort sampled during active COVID-19.

This clone showed up just a few times. The chain recombines TRBV7-9 with TRBJ2-1, with TRBD2 matching over 7 bases. CDR1 and CDR2 (germline): SEHNR, FQNEAQ (reference sequence). This CDR3 is built from 14 residues. V dropped 3 bases and J dropped 9; count of bases not matched to a gene: 8. The CDR3 region is CASSLGRAGVEQFF. CDR3 nucleotide sequence: TGTGCCAGCAGCTTGGGACGGGCGGGGGTTGAGCAGTTCTTC.

This clone has just a few counts. This rearrangement joins TRBV5-5 to TRBJ2-5; D is uncertain. CDR3 length: 14 amino acids. Trimming left V 2 bases short and J 0 bases short, with 8 bases between. Germline V gives CDR1 SGHKS, CDR2 YYEKEE (reference sequence). CDR3 in amino acids: CASSFRPYQETQYF. The CDR3 coding sequence is TGTGCCAGCAGCTTTCGTCCGTACCAAGAGACCCAGTACTTC.